A single sample is the source of the 17 T cell receptor beta chains below, sequenced in a study of CD8+ T cells in alopecia areata. Extracted from the samples, RNA was reverse transcribed into cDNA to serve as the sequencing template. The protocol was immunoSEQ multiplex PCR, while the TCRdb copy is restricted to in-frame clones and leaves out a portion. The sample lists roughly 3,600 clones; approximately 74% were seen once. Sequences were obtained from skin. Receptor source: a human donor in good health.

The V call is TRBV6-4, the J call TRBJ1-1; no reliable D call. The CDR3 totals 13 residues. Trimming cost V 5 bases and J 1 base, with 8 bases left between them. Germline CDR1 reads MRHNA; CDR2 reads SNTAGT. CDR3 sequence (DNA): TGTGCCAGCAGTACAACAGCGAACACTGAAGCTTTCTTT. Protein: CASSTTANTEAFF.

The V and J genes are TRBV19 and TRBJ2-2; 10 bases agree with TRBD1. This CDR3 has 14 amino acids. Germline CDR1 LNHDA, CDR2 SQIVND (reference sequence). V was clipped by 7 bases and J by 7 bases; unmatched bases: 6. CDR3 nucleotides: TGTGCCAGTAACCGGGGACAGGGGTACGGGGAGCTGTTTTTT. The encoded protein is CASNRGQGYGELFF.

The gene calls are TRBV29-1 and TRBJ2-5, with 10 bases identical to TRBD2. Trimming removed 0 bases from V and 2 bases from J; junction bases left unmatched: 9. The CDR3 has 17 residues. Per germline, CDR1 SQVTM and CDR2 ANQGSEA. The CDR3 DNA reads as TGCAGCGTTGAAGATTTGGTGGGAGCGGGGGGGCAAGAGACCCAGTACTTC. Translated: CSVEDLVGAGGQETQYF.

This clone showed up just a few times. This chain connects TRBV2 to TRBJ1-1; D is ambiguous. This CDR3 comprises 14 residues. CDR1 is SNHLY, CDR2 FYNNEI, per germline. Deletions cut 4 bases from V and 5 bases from J, with 14 bases between. CDR3 sequence: CASSGGLRRTEAFF. Written as DNA, the CDR3 is TGTGCCAGCAGTGGCGGGCTCAGGCGGACTGAAGCTTTCTTT.

The chain joins TRBV7-5 to TRBJ2-3. TRBV7-5 is a pseudogene segment. This CDR3 spans 12 amino acids. In DNA form, the CDR3 reads TGTGCCAGCAGCTCATCGCTAGATACGCAGTATTTT. Its protein product is CASSSSLDTQYF.

V gene TRBV7-6 combines with J gene TRBJ2-7; D unclear. The germline V and J ends were trimmed by 1 base and 1 base, with 8 bases remaining between them. This CDR3 is 14 amino acids long. From germline, CDR1 is SGHVS and CDR2 FNYEAQ. CDR3 nucleotide sequence: TGTGCCAGCAGCTTAGAGGAAGGTTCCTACGAGCAGTACTTC. Its protein is CASSLEEGSYEQYF. The variable domain in full, completed from reference TRBV7-6 and TRBJ2-7, reads GAGVSQSPRYKVTKRGQDVALRCDPISGHVSLYWYRQALGQGPEFLTYFNYEAQQDKSGLPNDRFSAERPEGSISTLTIQRTEQRDSAMYRCASSLEEGSYEQYFGPGTRLTVT.

The chain couples TRBV7-6 to TRBJ2-7; 7 bases map to TRBD1. Germline loops: CDR1 SGHVS, CDR2 FNYEAQ. V trimming: 5 bases; J trimming: 5 bases; junction bases outside the gene matches: 6. The CDR3 length is 13 residues. DNA of the CDR3: TGTGCCAGCAGCCTTGACAGGGTCAACGAGCAGTACTTC. Translating it yields CASSLDRVNEQYF.

The chain employs TRBV2 and TRBJ1-2; a weak D match, TRBD1 (6 bases). The CDR3 contains 13 residues. Germline values: CDR1 SNHLY, CDR2 FYNNEI. The ends were cut back, 10 bases at V and 2 bases at J, with 14 bases in the middle. The DNA for the CDR3 is TGTGCCACAAACTTACAGGGAAACTATGGCTACACCTTC. It yields the protein CATNLQGNYGYTF.

The rearrangement links TRBV11-2 to TRBJ2-1; TRBD1 aligns across 7 bases. Germline CDR1 and CDR2: SGHAT and FQNNGV. The CDR3 extends over 18 amino acids. Trimming at V came to 3 bases and at J to 3 bases, leaving 14 bases not matched to a gene. As DNA, the CDR3 is TGTGCCAGCAGCTTTCTTTTCTCGTTAGGGGGCGACTACAATGAGCAGTTCTTC. It specifies CASSFLFSLGGDYNEQFF. The variable domain in full, completed from reference TRBV11-2 and TRBJ2-1, reads EAGVAQSPRYKIIEKRQSVAFWCNPISGHATLYWYQQILGQGPKLLIQFQNNGVVDDSQLPKDRFSAERLKGVDSTLKIQPAKLEDSAVYLCASSFLFSLGGDYNEQFFGPGTRLTVL.

This clone was detected only once. The chain carries TRBV11-2 and TRBJ2-5; TRBD2 matches 8 bases. The CDR3 length is 16 residues. Losses at the gene ends were 3 bases for V and 2 bases for J; bases not matched to a gene: 8. Germline CDR1 SGHAT, CDR2 FQNNGV. CDR3 sequence (DNA): TGTGCCAGCAGCTTTTATAGCGGGGCCGTTCAAGAGACCCAGTACTTC. Amino acid sequence: CASSFYSGAVQETQYF. Variable domain in full (rest from reference TRBV11-2 and TRBJ2-5): EAGVAQSPRYKIIEKRQSVAFWCNPISGHATLYWYQQILGQGPKLLIQFQNNGVVDDSQLPKDRFSAERLKGVDSTLKIQPAKLEDSAVYLCASSFYSGAVQETQYFGPGTRLLVL.

This clone was detected a few times. This chain uses TRBV6-6 with TRBJ2-7, with D possibly matching TRBD2 (6 bases). Trimming removed 2 bases at V and 2 bases at J, with 13 bases between. Germline CDR1 reads MNHNY; CDR2 reads SVGAGI (reference sequence). The CDR3 contains 15 residues. The CDR3 nucleotides read TGTGCCAGCAGTTACGGAGGCGCGGGAACCTACGAGCAGTACTTC. Translating it yields CASSYGGAGTYEQYF.

J is TRBJ2-7 and V is TRBV6-5, with D unclear. The CDR3 consists of 14 residues. Trimming left V 2 bases short and J 0 bases short, with 8 bases between. CDR1 and CDR2 (germline): MNHEY, SVGAGI. The CDR3 DNA follows: TGTGCCAGCAGTTACGGGCCTAGCTCCTACGAGCAGTACTTC. Its translation: CASSYGPSSYEQYF.

This chain links TRBV23-1 with TRBJ2-1; TRBD2 aligns across 7 bases. TRBV23-1 is placed among ORFs of uncertain function. V trimming: 8 bases; J trimming: 3 bases; junction bases outside the gene matches: 10. The CDR3 has 15 residues. CDR3: CASLERGVLYNEQFF. CDR3 bases: TGCGCCAGCCTGGAACGGGGGGTCCTCTACAATGAGCAGTTCTTC.

In this sample, this clone is large. V is TRBV6-1 and J is TRBJ2-7, with TRBD1 as a possible D gene (6 bases). Trimming shortened V by 4 bases and J by 4 bases, and 14 bases separated the two germline ends. Per germline, CDR1 MNHNS and CDR2 SASEGT. The CDR3 contains 14 residues. Here the CDR3 reads CASSAYREGYEQYF. The DNA for the CDR3 is TGTGCCAGCAGTGCCTACAGGGAAGGTTACGAGCAGTACTTC.

The chain employs TRBV29-1 and TRBJ2-3; D is unclear. Trimming cost V 4 bases and J 3 bases, with 5 bases left between them. This CDR3 region has 11 residues. From germline, CDR1 is SQVTM and CDR2 ANQGSEA. As DNA, the CDR3 is TGCAGCGTTGGGGTGACAGATACGCAGTATTTT. This sequence encodes CSVGVTDTQYF.

This clone showed up just a few times. The chain carries TRBV9 and TRBJ1-3, with D unresolved. Germline CDR1 SGDLS, CDR2 YYNGEE. This CDR3 is 17 amino acids long. V was clipped by 4 bases and J by 0 bases, with 17 bases between them. DNA for the CDR3: TGTGCCAGCAGCCGTGGTAGCCGTGGCCCCTCTGGAAACACCATATATTTT. Encoded protein: CASSRGSRGPSGNTIYF. The complete variable domain, with remaining parts taken from reference TRBV9 and TRBJ1-3, reads DSGVTQTPKHLITATGQRVTLRCSPRSGDLSVYWYQQSLDQGLQFLIQYYNGEERAKGNILERFSAQQFPDLHSELNLSSLELGDSALYFCASSRGSRGPSGNTIYFGEGSWLTVV.

The chain recombines TRBV9 with TRBJ1-5; D gene uncertain. Per the germline V gene, CDR1 is SGDLS and CDR2 is YYNGEE. The CDR3 spans 15 residues. V lost 2 bases to trimming and J lost 4 bases, with 13 bases between them. The CDR3 loop reads CASSVGRFGNQPQHF. CDR3 DNA: TGTGCCAGCAGCGTGGGCAGGTTTGGAAATCAGCCCCAGCATTTT.